The next 8 T cell receptor beta chains were all read from a single sample in a study of T cells in Graves' hyperthyroidism and ophthalmopathy. Amplification of TCR beta CDR3 regions was performed using RNA transcripts as template. TCR CDR3 regions were first amplified by RT-PCR with HTBI primers. TCRdb fed the multiplex PCR reads into MiXCR, producing one record per CDR3 protein. The table has 350,000 to 500,000 distinct CDR3 sequences, approximately 14% seen once; the top ten hold about 4.9%. The sequencing input was blood. These receptors were obtained from a woman under 30 with Graves' hyperthyroidism.

This clonotype was seen ten or more times. CDR3 sequence reads: CAWSGAGANVLTF. The CDR3 coding sequence is TGTGCCTGGAGTGGGGCTGGGGCCAACGTCCTGACTTTC. V usage is TRBV30 and J usage is TRBJ2-6; D is uncertain. The CDR3 is 13 amino acids. CDR1 and CDR2 from the germline V gene are GTSNPN and SVGIG (reference sequence). Trimming took off 1 base at V and 2 bases at J, with 3 bases between the two ends. The variable domain in full, completed from reference TRBV30 and TRBJ2-6, reads SQTIHQWPATLVQPVGSPLSLECTVEGTSNPNLYWYRQAAGRGLQLLFYSVGIGQISSEVPQNLSASRPQDRQFILSSKKLLLSDSGFYLCAWSGAGANVLTFGAGSRLTVL.

This clonotype was recorded many times. The chain combines TRBV27 with TRBJ1-2; D possibly corresponds to TRBD1 (6 bases). V dropped 8 bases and J dropped 4 bases, with 17 bases sitting between them. Germline V gene lookup returns CDR1 MNHEY and CDR2 SMNVEV (reference sequence). There are 14 residues in the CDR3. CDR3 amino acids: CASSHRASGYGYTF. Here the CDR3 DNA reads TGTGCCAGCTCACACAGGGCCTCTGGCTATGGCTACACCTTC.

This clonotype was counted ten times or more. The V gene is TRBV29-1, the J gene TRBJ2-7; 10 positions match TRBD1. The trim removed 6 bases at V and 4 bases at J, leaving 3 bases unmatched. The CDR3 spans 12 residues. Germline CDR1 SQVTM, CDR2 ANQGSEA. The CDR3 is CSVGDRGYEQYF. The CDR3 coding sequence is TGCAGCGTCGGGGACAGGGGTTACGAGCAGTACTTC.

This clonotype has a handful of counts. The V gene is TRBV12-3 or TRBV12-4, the J gene TRBJ2-2; 7 bases are a match to TRBD1. This CDR3 spans 16 amino acids. V lost 4 bases and J lost 7; bases outside the gene matches: 12. DNA of the CDR3: TGTGCCAGCAGTTCAAATCACAGGGGTCGGTTCGGGGAGCTGTTTTTT. The encoded protein is CASSSNHRGRFGELFF.

The V call is TRBV5-6, the J call TRBJ1-5; maybe TRBD1 (6 bases). V shed 5 bases and J shed 4 bases, with 19 bases lying between them. This CDR3 comprises 16 residues. Germline values: CDR1 SGHDT, CDR2 YYEEEE. CDR3 sequence (DNA): TGTGCCAGCAGTTCGATTATGACAGGAGGGAATCAGCCCCAGCATTTT. Protein: CASSSIMTGGNQPQHF.

This clonotype was detected ten times or more. The chain employs TRBV6-6 and TRBJ2-3; the match to TRBD1 covers 12 bases. With 0 bases clipped from V and 5 bases from J, the junction kept 9 bases outside the gene matches. CDR1 MNHNY and CDR2 SVGAGI come from the germline V gene (reference sequence). The CDR3 consists of 18 residues. The CDR3 DNA reads as TGTGCCAGCAGTTACTCAGGAACCGGGACAGGGGGCAGAGATACGCAGTATTTT. Translated: CASSYSGTGTGGRDTQYF.

The chain links TRBV20-1 to TRBJ2-2, with a possible D match to TRBD2 (6 bases). V was clipped by 3 bases and J by 2 bases, with 7 bases between them. Germline V gene lookup returns CDR1 DFQATT and CDR2 SNEGSKA (reference sequence). CDR3 size: 13 residues. DNA for the CDR3: TGCAGTGCTAGCGGGAGTAACACCGGGGAGCTGTTTTTT. This translates into CSASGSNTGELFF.

The genes are TRBV7-9 and TRBJ2-1; D may be TRBD1 or TRBD2 (5 bases each). V was clipped by 10 bases and J by 5 bases, with 18 bases between them. The CDR3 extends over 14 amino acids. Germline CDR1 reads SEHNR; CDR2 reads FQNEAQ (reference sequence). CDR3 region: CATQYGTANNEQFF. The CDR3 coding sequence is TGTGCCACCCAATACGGGACGGCGAACAATGAGCAGTTCTTC.